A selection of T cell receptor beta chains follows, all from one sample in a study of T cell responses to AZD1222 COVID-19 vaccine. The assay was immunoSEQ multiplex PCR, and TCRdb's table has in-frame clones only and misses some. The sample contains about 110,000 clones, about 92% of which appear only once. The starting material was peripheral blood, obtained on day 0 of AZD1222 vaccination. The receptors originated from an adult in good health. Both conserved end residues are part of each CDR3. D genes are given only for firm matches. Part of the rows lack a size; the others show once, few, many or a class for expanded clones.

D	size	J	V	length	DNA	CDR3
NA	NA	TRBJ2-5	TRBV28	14	TGTGCCAGCAGTTTCACTAGATCACGGGAGACCCAGTACTTC	CASSFTRSRETQYF
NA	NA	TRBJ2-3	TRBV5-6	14	TGTGCCAGCACGCTGCCCGCTAGCACAGATACGCAGTATTTT	CASTLPASTDTQYF
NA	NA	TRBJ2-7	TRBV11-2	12	TGTGCCAGCAGCCAGATTTCTTACGAGCAGTACTTC	CASSQISYEQYF
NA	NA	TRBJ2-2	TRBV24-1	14	TGTGCCACCAGTGATCGCGGCCCTGTCGGGGAGCTGTTTTTT	CATSDRGPVGELFF
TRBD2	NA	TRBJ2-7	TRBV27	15	TGTGCCAGCAGTTTTCTTTGGACTAGCGGCTACGAGCAGTACTTC	CASSFLWTSGYEQYF
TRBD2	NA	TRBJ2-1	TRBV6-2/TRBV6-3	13	TGTGCCAGCAGTTACCTAGCGGGAGGGCCTGGGTTCTTC	CASSYLAGGPGFF
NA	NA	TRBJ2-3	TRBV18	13	TGTGCCAGCTCACCACCGTCCACAGATACGCAGTATTTT	CASSPPSTDTQYF
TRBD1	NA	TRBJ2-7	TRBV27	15	TGTGCCAGCAGTTCACCGGGACAGGGGGCGTACGAGCAGTACTTC	CASSSPGQGAYEQYF
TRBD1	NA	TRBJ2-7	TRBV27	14	TGTGCCAGCAGTGGGACAGAAAAATCCTACGAGCAGTACTTC	CASSGTEKSYEQYF
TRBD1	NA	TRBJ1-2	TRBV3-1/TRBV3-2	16	TGTGCCAGCAGCCAATTTTCCGGGACAGGGTCTTGGGGCTACACCTTC	CASSQFSGTGSWGYTF
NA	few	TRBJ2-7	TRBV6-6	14	TGTGCCAGCAGTTACTCTGCGGGGTTCTACGAGCAGTACTTC	CASSYSAGFYEQYF
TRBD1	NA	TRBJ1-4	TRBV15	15	TGTGCCACCAGCAGAGATCCACAGGGGGGGGAAAAACTGTTTTTT	CATSRDPQGGEKLFF
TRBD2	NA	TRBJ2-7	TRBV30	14	TGTGCCTGGAGTGTTTTAGCGGGCCCCTACGAGCAGTACTTC	CAWSVLAGPYEQYF
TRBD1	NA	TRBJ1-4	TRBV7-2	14	TGTGCCAGCAGCTTCGGACAGGGACGAGAAAAACTGTTTTTT	CASSFGQGREKLFF
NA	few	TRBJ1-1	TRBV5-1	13	TGCGCCTCCAGGGGCAGCTTGAACACTGAAGCTTTCTTT	CASRGSLNTEAFF
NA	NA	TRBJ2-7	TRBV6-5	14	TGTGCCAGCAGTCGACCGCTAGACCCCTACGAGCAGTACTTC	CASSRPLDPYEQYF
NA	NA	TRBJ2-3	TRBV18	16	TGTGCCAGCTCACCACTCTTCAGCCCCGACCAGGATACGCAGTATTTT	CASSPLFSPDQDTQYF
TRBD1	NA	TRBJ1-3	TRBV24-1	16	TGTGCCACCAGTGATAAACAGGGGGCACCTGGAAACACCATATATTTT	CATSDKQGAPGNTIYF
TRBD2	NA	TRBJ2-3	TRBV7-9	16	TGTGCCAGCAGCTTAGGACTAGCGGGGGGGCTAGATACGCAGTATTTT	CASSLGLAGGLDTQYF
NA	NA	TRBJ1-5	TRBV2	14	TGTGCCAGCAGTGAAGTGGACAGCAATCAGCCCCAGCATTTT	CASSEVDSNQPQHF